These 23 T cell receptor beta chains share one sample of origin, sequenced in a study of a mutant IDH1 vaccine in newly diagnosed glioma. Method: immunoSEQ multiplex PCR; TCRdb's copy keeps in-frame clones and lacks some. The sample has over 50,000 clones, around three quarters seen once; the top ten hold around 4.6%. Antigen specificity for these receptors is unknown. The time point was: week 47, end of study. Topical imiquimod was applied with each vaccine dose, which held 300 ug of mutant IDH1 20-mer peptide. Sample: PBMCs, taken from a glioma patient whose treatment included an IDH1 peptide vaccine. Every receptor here comes from a woman between 35 and 50 years old with glioma. Some clones in this sample may be carry-over from other donors' samples.

This clone was seen only a few times. The rearrangement uses TRBV10-3 and TRBJ1-3, with 7 bases matching TRBD1. This CDR3 contains 13 residues. Looked up from germline, CDR1 is ENHRY and CDR2 is SYGVKD. V lost 8 bases to trimming and J lost 0 bases; unmatched junction nucleotides: 1. The CDR3 protein is CAIRDSSGNTIYF. Here the CDR3 DNA reads TGTGCCATCCGGGACAGCTCTGGAAACACCATATATTTT.

In DNA, the CDR3 is TGCGCCAGCAGCATTAGCGGGACTGACTATCAGCCCCAGCATTTT. Translating gives CASSISGTDYQPQHF. The rearrangement uses TRBV4-3 and TRBJ1-5, with TRBD1 as a possible D gene (5 bases). Trimming left V 5 bases short and J 5 bases short, with 16 bases between. This CDR3 has 15 amino acids. The V gene's germline CDR1 is LGHNA and CDR2 YSLEER.

The DNA of the CDR3 is TGTGCCAGCAGTGTGGGTGAAAAACTGTTTTTT. It translates to CASSVGEKLFF. The J gene is TRBJ1-4, the V gene TRBV2; D is unclear. The V gene lost 4 bases and the J gene lost 7 bases, with 4 bases spanning the gap. The CDR3 has 11 amino acids. Germline CDR1 reads SNHLY; CDR2 reads FYNNEI.

This rearrangement joins TRBV29-1 to TRBJ1-1, with D unclear. The germline V and J ends were trimmed by 5 bases and 0 bases, with 10 bases remaining between them. CDR1 is SQVTM, CDR2 ANQGSEA, per germline. The CDR3 runs 13 residues. The CDR3 sequence is CSVLAGLNTEAFF. The CDR3 DNA is TGCAGCGTTCTGGCGGGTCTGAACACTGAAGCTTTCTTT.

This clone was detected only a few times. This chain connects TRBV19 to TRBJ1-2; no definite D call. Trimming left V 7 bases short and J 1 base short, with 13 bases between. The germline V gene has CDR1 LNHDA and CDR2 SQIVND (reference sequence). The length of the CDR3 is 14 residues. The CDR3 region has the DNA TGTGCCAGTACCCAACGTAGCCTTAACTATGGCTACACCTTC. This sequence encodes CASTQRSLNYGYTF.

This clone was detected only a few times. Other DNA sequences of this sample code for an identical CDR3. The gene calls are TRBV5-4 and TRBJ1-1; D is undetermined. Germline V lookup: CDR1 SGHNT, CDR2 YYREEE (reference sequence). Between the trimmed V and J ends, which lost 0 bases and 0 bases, there was a span of 9 bases. The CDR3 is 15 amino acids. This chain's CDR3 is CASSLDAKMNTEAFF. DNA for the CDR3: TGTGCCAGCAGCTTGGATGCCAAGATGAACACTGAAGCTTTCTTT.

For this clone: At one end the junction does not follow the germline gene, possibly because of a read error. V is TRBV5-1 and J is TRBJ1-4; D call uncertain. The V gene's germline CDR1 is SGHRS and CDR2 YFSETQ. The CDR3 has 15 amino acids. CDR3 coding DNA: TGCGCCAGCAGTTTGGACTCTTCCTCCGGGGAAAAACTGTTTTTT. Protein sequence: CASSLDSSSGEKLFF.

The chain links TRBV30 to TRBJ2-7; 9 bases are shared with TRBD1. The CDR3 spans 13 residues. The V segment lost 7 bases and the J segment 3 bases; nucleotides outside the gene matches: 7. CDR1 and CDR2 from the germline V gene are GTSNPN and SVGIG (reference sequence). The CDR3 DNA is TGTGCCTCCCCGAGGGGACAGGGCTACGAGCAGTACTTC. It translates to CASPRGQGYEQYF.

This clone appeared once. The chain carries TRBV11-2 and TRBJ2-1; 9 nucleotides match TRBD2. Trimming cost V 2 bases and J 8 bases; bases outside gene matches: 7. CDR1 and CDR2 from the germline V gene are SGHAT and FQNNGV. This CDR3 spans 15 amino acids. The CDR3 loop is CASSLIAGGQDEQFF. The CDR3 DNA is TGTGCCAGCAGCTTAATCGCGGGGGGGCAGGATGAGCAGTTCTTC. The variable domain in full, completed from reference TRBV11-2 and TRBJ2-1, reads EAGVAQSPRYKIIEKRQSVAFWCNPISGHATLYWYQQILGQGPKLLIQFQNNGVVDDSQLPKDRFSAERLKGVDSTLKIQPAKLEDSAVYLCASSLIAGGQDEQFFGPGTRLTVL.

The chain is built from TRBV27 and TRBJ2-5; the D gene is possibly TRBD2 (5 bases). The CDR3 extends over 14 amino acids. V lost 4 bases, J lost 5 bases, and 14 bases lay in between. Per the germline V gene, CDR1 is MNHEY and CDR2 is SMNVEV (reference sequence). The CDR3 region is CASSSWTERETQYF. CDR3 coding DNA: TGTGCCAGCAGTTCCTGGACCGAGCGGGAGACCCAGTACTTC.

A note on this clone: A far larger clone lies a single base away; this is likely a read error. The gene calls are TRBV12-1 and TRBJ2-5; the table assigns TRBD2, which was not confirmed against the DNA. TRBV12-1 is designated a pseudogene. This CDR3 is 17 amino acids long. The CDR3 region is CASRLRSDGGLSYGQYF. In DNA form, the CDR3 reads TGTGCCAGCAGACTTCGCTCGGATGGAGGACTCTCCTACGGGCAGTACTTC.

Sample share makes this clone medium-sized (0.01 to 0.1%). This chain connects TRBV2 to TRBJ2-7, with 10 nucleotides matching TRBD2. Germline lookup yields CDR1 SNHLY and CDR2 FYNNEI. The trim removed 3 bases at V and 3 bases at J, leaving 5 bases unmatched. This CDR3 has 15 residues. The CDR3 loop is CASSDFEREGYEQYF. The CDR3 bases are TGTGCCAGCAGTGATTTTGAGCGGGAGGGCTACGAGCAGTACTTC.

The chain is built from TRBV6-6 and TRBJ2-7; D not resolved. Trimming took 5 bases from V and 5 from J, leaving 16 bases between them. The germline gives CDR1 MNHNY, CDR2 SVGAGI (reference sequence). The CDR3 extends over 14 amino acids. CDR3 region: CASSTGPRSDEQYF. CDR3 coding DNA: TGTGCCAGCAGTACCGGACCCCGCTCAGACGAGCAGTACTTC.

The V gene is TRBV2, the J gene TRBJ2-5; TRBD2 matches 8 bases. This CDR3 comprises 13 residues. The trim removed 8 bases at V and 5 bases at J, leaving 7 bases unmatched. Germline CDR1 and CDR2: SNHLY and FYNNEI. This CDR3 reads CASRSGGPETQYF. CDR3 in DNA: TGTGCCAGCCGGTCGGGGGGGCCGGAGACCCAGTACTTC.

The chain carries TRBV12-5 and TRBJ1-5; maybe TRBD1 (6 bases). The V end lost 0 bases, the J end lost 0 bases, and 18 bases lay between the germline ends. CDR3 length: 19 residues. Germline-derived CDR1 and CDR2 are LGHNT and FRNRAP. The DNA of the CDR3 is TGTGCTAGTGGTTTGGTAAAGACAGGTTGGTCCTATAGCAATCAGCCCCAGCATTTT. Translated, it gives CASGLVKTGWSYSNQPQHF.

The chain employs TRBV6-1 and TRBJ2-5; D gene uncertain. This CDR3 is built from 12 residues. Germline V CDR1 and CDR2: MNHNS, SASEGT. Trimming took 4 bases from V and 7 from J, leaving 10 bases between them. CDR3 nucleotide sequence: TGTGCCAGCAGTGGAGGTGTCGGGACCCAGTACTTC. Translation gives CASSGGVGTQYF.

The chain joins TRBV10-3 to TRBJ1-1, with D maybe TRBD1 (6 bases). The CDR3 loop spans 15 amino acids. Germline loops: CDR1 ENHRY, CDR2 SYGVKD. V lost 3 bases to trimming and J lost 1 base, with 12 bases between them. The CDR3 is CAISDPTGRNTEAFF. CDR3 nucleotide sequence: TGTGCCATCAGTGACCCTACAGGGAGGAACACTGAAGCTTTCTTT.

This clone appeared a single time. The chain combines TRBV6-1 with TRBJ2-7; a weak D match, TRBD2 (6 bases). CDR3 length: 14 amino acids. Trimming removed 8 bases from V and 1 base from J, with 15 bases in between. From germline, CDR1 is MNHNS and CDR2 SASEGT. CDR3 sequence: CASRYGGVSYEQYF. The CDR3 DNA reads TGTGCCAGCCGCTACGGCGGGGTATCCTACGAGCAGTACTTC.

This chain links TRBV5-5 with TRBJ2-5; TRBD2 matches at 8 bases. Trimming took 0 bases from V and 0 from J; bases not matched to a gene: 10. CDR3 length: 18 residues. CDR1 is SGHKS, CDR2 YYEKEE, per germline (reference sequence). CDR3 bases: TGTGCCAGCAGCTTGGAGGGTAGCGGGATGGGGTACCAAGAGACCCAGTACTTC. It encodes CASSLEGSGMGYQETQYF. Complete variable domain (other parts from reference TRBV5-5 and TRBJ2-5): DAGVTQSPTHLIKTRGQQVTLRCSPISGHKSVSWYQQVLGQGPQFIFQYYEKEERGRGNFPDRFSARQFPNYSSELNVNALLLGDSALYLCASSLEGSGMGYQETQYFGPGTRLLVL.

This clone came up a few times. The chain combines TRBV5-6 with TRBJ2-7; 10 nucleotides line up with TRBD2. Germline trimming cut 5 bases from V and 0 bases from J; bases unmatched to any gene: 5. In germline, CDR1 is SGHDT, CDR2 YYEEEE. This CDR3 spans 15 amino acids. The CDR3 spells CASRRAGGSSYEQYF. The CDR3 DNA follows: TGTGCCAGCAGGAGAGCGGGGGGGAGCTCCTACGAGCAGTACTTC.

The V and J genes are TRBV6-1 and TRBJ2-1, with 16 nucleotides matching TRBD2. V gave up 5 bases and J gave up 8 bases; unmatched junction bases: 6. Germline CDR1 is MNHNS and CDR2 is SASEGT. This CDR3 contains 16 residues. In DNA form, the CDR3 reads TGTGCCAGCAGTCAAGTGGGACTAGCGGGGGGGCATGAGCAGTTCTTC. Translation: CASSQVGLAGGHEQFF.

The chain combines TRBV10-3 with TRBJ1-2; the D is unclear. The germline V gene has CDR1 ENHRY and CDR2 SYGVKD. Trimming removed 4 bases at V and 2 bases at J, with 8 bases between. The CDR3 loop spans 13 amino acids. The CDR3 sequence: CAISGTSNYGYTF. The CDR3 DNA sequence: TGTGCCATCAGTGGGACCTCCAACTATGGCTACACCTTC.

This chain joins TRBV5-6 and TRBJ2-1; D is perhaps TRBD1 or TRBD2 (5 bases each). V lost 0 bases and J lost 4, with 20 bases in between. Germline CDR1 and CDR2: SGHDT and YYEEEE. The CDR3 covers 18 residues. The CDR3 is CASSLGGTLHALYNEQFF. CDR3 nucleotide sequence: TGTGCCAGCAGCTTGGGAGGGACCCTCCATGCCTTATACAATGAGCAGTTCTTC. Supplemented by reference TRBV5-6 and TRBJ2-1, the full variable domain reads DAGVTQSPTHLIKTRGQQVTLRCSPKSGHDTVSWYQQALGQGPQFIFQYYEEEERQRGNFPDRFSGHQFPNYSSELNVNALLLGDSALYLCASSLGGTLHALYNEQFFGPGTRLTVL.